Listed here is a single TCR beta chain. This clone occurred once. The antigen it binds to is not known. No much larger clone exists at a distance of one base, and base qualities are not known. The germline V gene (reference sequence) provides CDR1 MNHEY and CDR2 SMNVEV. For this chain, trimming is 5 bases at the V end and 4 bases at the J end, and the number of junction bases without a gene match is 4. Including cysteine and phenylalanine, the CDR3 has 15 amino acids. Of the read, only the CDR3 DNA is kept; its 45 bases are in frame from base 1. This sample is drawn from a study of shared clonotypes between healthy human individuals (dated by TCRdb to the early 2020s). Background on the whole study: Three men and a couple of women, aged 18 to 49 years, made up the cohort. To estimate repertoire size and how much clonotypes are shared between individuals, the study performed deep sequencing of blood TCR repertoires from a few healthy adults. Between about 0.8 and 9 billion PBMCs per donor were obtained by leukapheresis. For each donor, three plates each were used for CD4 naive and CD4 memory, two plates were used for CD8 naive, and one plate was used for CD8 memory. To increase sequencing depth and limit assay-specific biases, TCR repertoire library preparation and sequencing were carried out by different laboratories using diverse techniques.

TCR CDR3 regions were amplified from genomic DNA by multiplex PCR using the deep immunoSEQ assay. Extracted genomic DNA from each cell subset was distributed evenly across all wells of several immunoSEQ 96-well plates, and each plate was treated as a replicate. For sorted subsets, approximately 0.2 ug of genomic DNA, equivalent to about 30,000 T cell genomes, went into each replicate PCR. Purified libraries were quantified with a Qubit 3.0 fluorometer, sized on a Bioanalyzer 2100, and re-quantified with the KAPA Library Quantification kit. A separate single-read 150-cycle Illumina NextSeq 550 flow cell was used to sequence each immunoSEQ 96-well plate. The authors' analysis ran thus. Because the immunoSEQ output included only junctional sequences and no quality scores, the filtering could not be the same as the filtering used for full-length reads. Sequences were annotated with PyIR, a Python wrapper for IgBLAST v1.9, using IMGT germline references to assign V/J genes and CDR3. Reads were filtered out if the reads had weak V/J assignments (E-value above 1e-6), no CDR3, stop codons, out-of-frame junctions, or ambiguous translated residues. V3J clonotypes were defined as sequences sharing an identical inferred V gene, J gene, and CDR3 amino acid sequence. The percentage overlap between two repertoires was calculated by dividing the number of shared unique clonotypes by the size of the smaller repertoire. Repertoire richness was assessed with RTK rarefaction, the Chao1 estimator, and Recon v2.1 estimates of unobserved clonotypes. OLGA was used to compute generation probabilities for all TCRbeta clonotypes that the gDNA method yielded from a few donors. Here the immuneACCESS table is served through TCRdb, limited to in-frame sequences with V and J called. Missing clones are a known gap in these copies; in checked studies unresolved V genes cover under half, and the rest lacks a known reason. V and J calls and clone size follow that table, whereas D and trimming were derived from the DNA. A total of 1.4 million or so clones appear in this sample, approximately 98.5% of them only once. The ten most abundant clones make up 0.36% of the sample.

Overall results and qualifications from the work: Compared with non-shared clonotypes, the clonotypes found in all four sorted-subset donors had higher generation probabilities. The genetic and exposure-history diversity represented was limited by the small number of donors. Pairwise subsampling indicated that sequencing depth was expected to affect the degree of clonotype sharing among donors. Sampling was restricted to blood, and TCR repertoires in tissues likely differ from the TCR repertoires found in blood. Estimated clonotype richness was generally larger for naive than for memory subsets. Even with the large sequencing depth, rarefaction of the sorted-subset datasets indicated that sequencing was incomplete. About 5% of naive CD4, 3.5% of naive CD8, about 2.1% of memory CD4, and more than 0.35% of memory CD8 clonotypes were shared across a handful of donors.

Healthy HIV-negative adults with no recently reported acute infections or vaccinations were included as donors. Every donor was a Caucasian adult residing in Nashville, Tennessee, USA. CD4+ T cells were enriched by magnetic negative selection, after which naive cells were positively selected on CD45RA and the negative fraction was taken as the memory subset. Blood was obtained by leukapheresis, after which PBMCs were separated by Ficoll-Histopaque density gradient centrifugation and cryopreserved in liquid nitrogen vapor phase. Analytical flow cytometry was used to check the purity and quantity of every magnetically sorted T cell population. Each sorted fraction had its genomic DNA isolated and then quantified by UV absorbance on a Nanodrop 2000c.

The sequence was obtained from a man aged 25 to 45 in good health. The sequence joins TRBV27 to TRBJ2-1, and 11 bases in between align with TRBD2. The material sequenced was naive CD4+ T cells sorted from blood. In light of the paper, this sample's cell subset or site label describes: CD45RA+ positively selected. CDR3 region: CASSLGLAAYNEQFF. The DNA sequence is TGTGCCAGCAGTCTGGGACTAGCGGCTTACAATGAGCAGTTCTTC.